The next 32 T cell receptor beta chains were all read from a single sample in a study of CD8+ T cells in alopecia areata. The treatment is: oral pan-JAK inhibitor, 5-10 mg twice daily. Following extraction, RNA underwent reverse transcription to cDNA, which served as the sequencing template. The table came from immunoSEQ multiplex PCR; TCRdb's copy has only in-frame clones and leaves some out. Here the sample spans over 200,000 clones, over 60% being singletons. The sample here was CD4+ T cells sorted from blood, taken at week 4, from a patient treated with tofacitinib. The receptors were sampled from a human donor with alopecia areata.

The chain uses TRBV9 and TRBJ2-5, with 10 bases matching TRBD2. Germline V gene sequence: CDR1 SGDLS, CDR2 YYNGEE. Losses at the gene ends were 4 bases for V and 5 bases for J; bases not matched to a gene: 2. This CDR3 contains 13 residues. CDR3 coding DNA: TGTGCCAGCAGCTTGGGACTAGCGGAGACCCAGTACTTC. The encoded protein is CASSLGLAETQYF.

The V gene is TRBV30, the J gene TRBJ1-2; D is uncertain. The CDR3 has 12 amino acids. Germline V gene data show CDR1 as GTSNPN and CDR2 as SVGIG (reference sequence). Trimming removed 2 bases from V and 2 bases from J, with 6 bases in between. CDR3 loop: CAWSSGNYGYTF. Written as DNA, the CDR3 is TGTGCCTGGAGTTCGGGGAACTATGGCTACACCTTC. Together with reference TRBV30 and TRBJ1-2, the CDR3 gives the full variable domain: SQTIHQWPATLVQPVGSPLSLECTVEGTSNPNLYWYRQAAGRGLQLLFYSVGIGQISSEVPQNLSASRPQDRQFILSSKKLLLSDSGFYLCAWSSGNYGYTFGSGTRLTVV.

The chain links TRBV4-1 to TRBJ1-2; D unclear. The CDR3 sequence is 14 residues long. V was shortened by 2 bases and J by 3 bases, with 10 bases between the two germline ends. CDR1 is MGHRA, CDR2 YSYEKL, per germline. The CDR3 DNA sequence: TGCGCCAGCAGCCAAAGGGTCGGGGACTATGGCTACACCTTC. Protein: CASSQRVGDYGYTF.

The rearrangement links TRBV5-4 to TRBJ2-1; perhaps TRBD1 as D (6 bases). Trimming took off 4 bases at V and 3 bases at J, with 11 bases between the two ends. The CDR3 runs to 14 residues. Germline V gene data show CDR1 as SGHNT and CDR2 as YYREEE (reference sequence). CDR3 DNA: TGTGCCAGCAGCCCCCGGGACATCTACAATGAGCAGTTCTTC. Translation gives CASSPRDIYNEQFF.

The chain is built from TRBV5-1 and TRBJ2-7, with D possibly TRBD2 on 5 matching bases. The CDR3 loop spans 15 amino acids. Germline V gene sequence: CDR1 SGHRS, CDR2 YFSETQ. V was pared by 4 bases and J by 5 bases, with 19 bases between. The CDR3 loop reads CASSPGGPRPHEQYF. The CDR3, as DNA: TGCGCCAGCAGCCCTGGCGGGCCTCGTCCCCACGAGCAGTACTTC.

This sequence joins TRBV2 and TRBJ1-1; D is possibly TRBD1 (5 bases). Germline lookup yields CDR1 SNHLY and CDR2 FYNNEI. The V end was cut by 7 bases, the J end by 6 bases, with 12 bases between. The CDR3 totals 12 residues. Here the CDR3 reads CASMTGPAEAFF. The CDR3, as DNA: TGTGCCAGCATGACGGGGCCGGCTGAAGCTTTCTTT.

This chain uses TRBV4-1 with TRBJ1-1, with a weak D call TRBD1 (5 bases). V lost 0 bases and J lost 4, with 12 bases in between. The CDR3 contains 15 residues. Germline V gene lookup returns CDR1 MGHRA and CDR2 YSYEKL. This CDR3 reads CASSQETRGITEAFF. In DNA, the CDR3 is TGCGCCAGCAGCCAAGAGACTCGGGGGATCACTGAAGCTTTCTTT.

V gene TRBV27 combines with J gene TRBJ2-6; D remains unclear. CDR1 and CDR2 from the germline V gene are MNHEY and SMNVEV (reference sequence). CDR3 size: 13 residues. Trimming cost V 10 bases and J 0 bases, with 7 bases left between them. This CDR3 reads CATRPSGANVLTF. In nucleotides, the CDR3 is TGTGCCACCCGGCCCTCTGGGGCCAACGTCCTGACTTTC.

The table lists this clone with a few counts. This chain uses TRBV9 with TRBJ2-3; D remains unclear. The V end lost 3 bases, the J end lost 6 bases, and 14 bases lay between the germline ends. Germline CDR1 is SGDLS and CDR2 is YYNGEE. The CDR3 has 14 residues. The CDR3: CASSASLAGDTQYF. The CDR3 DNA reads as TGTGCCAGCAGCGCCTCGTTGGCCGGGGATACGCAGTATTTT.

V gene TRBV30 combines with J gene TRBJ1-2; D gene uncertain. Trimming shortened V by 1 base and J by 7 bases, and 7 bases separated the two germline ends. Germline assignment: CDR1 GTSNPN and CDR2 SVGIG (reference sequence). The CDR3 consists of 11 residues. DNA of the CDR3: TGTGCCTGGAGTGGGGGTCCTGGCTACACCTTC. It specifies CAWSGGPGYTF.

About this clone: Additional DNA sequences in this sample encode the identical CDR3. This sequence joins TRBV30 and TRBJ1-5; the D is unclear. The CDR3 has 13 residues. V was trimmed by 2 bases and J by 2 bases, leaving 7 bases between them. The germline CDR1 and CDR2 sequences are GTSNPN and SVGIG (reference sequence). The CDR3 loop is CAWSRRGNQPQHF. CDR3 sequence (DNA): TGTGCCTGGAGTCGGAGGGGCAATCAGCCCCAGCATTTT.

V and J are TRBV6-5 and TRBJ1-1, with TRBD1 matching over 9 bases. Trimming cost V 6 bases and J 11 bases; bases outside gene matches: 13. The CDR3 runs 14 residues. Germline CDR1 MNHEY, CDR2 SVGAGI. The CDR3 region is CASRPGTGSFEAFF. CDR3 nucleotides: TGTGCCAGCAGGCCCGGGACAGGGTCGTTTGAGGCTTTCTTT.

The chain recombines TRBV4-1 with TRBJ2-5; tentative D call: TRBD1 (5 bases). Trimming cost V 0 bases and J 7 bases, with 15 bases left between them. CDR1 is MGHRA and CDR2 is YSYEKL in the germline V gene. The CDR3 loop spans 15 amino acids. This chain's CDR3 is CASSQDADTIGTQYF. The DNA for the CDR3 is TGCGCCAGCAGCCAAGATGCGGACACTATCGGGACCCAGTACTTC.

CDR3 nucleotide sequence: TGTGCCAGCATGGAGCGGGCAGCCACAGATACGCAGTATTTT. Amino acid sequence: CASMERAATDTQYF. The genes are TRBV6-1 and TRBJ2-3; D possibly corresponds to TRBD2 (6 bases). The ends were cut back, 7 bases at V and 2 bases at J, with 13 bases in the middle. This CDR3 has 14 residues. The germline gives CDR1 MNHNS, CDR2 SASEGT.

This chain links TRBV6-5 with TRBJ1-2, with 7 positions matching TRBD1. The CDR3 loop spans 14 amino acids. The germline CDR1 and CDR2 sequences are MNHEY and SVGAGI. The V segment lost 6 bases and the J segment 6 bases; nucleotides outside the gene matches: 10. The CDR3 sequence is CASSPRTTGDGYTF. In nucleotides, the CDR3 is TGTGCCAGCAGCCCGAGAACTACAGGGGATGGCTACACCTTC.

This chain joins TRBV27 and TRBJ2-1, with 9 bases fitting TRBD2. V lost 5 bases and J lost 6; bases outside the gene matches: 8. The germline CDR1 and CDR2 sequences are MNHEY and SMNVEV (reference sequence). The CDR3 loop spans 15 amino acids. The CDR3 sequence: CASSPLAGAGNEQFF. CDR3 DNA sequence: TGTGCCAGCAGTCCCTTAGCGGGGGCGGGCAATGAGCAGTTCTTC.

Written as DNA, the CDR3 is TGTGCCAGCAGCTTAGCGAGGACAACCCAAGAGACCCAGTACTTC. As protein: CASSLARTTQETQYF. The chain combines TRBV7-9 with TRBJ2-5; D is perhaps TRBD1 (5 bases). The CDR3 has 15 residues. Between the trimmed V and J ends, which lost 0 bases and 1 base, there was a span of 9 bases. Germline values: CDR1 SEHNR, CDR2 FQNEAQ (reference sequence). The entire variable domain, with the rest obtained from reference TRBV7-9 and TRBJ2-5, is as follows: DTGVSQNPRHKITKRGQNVTFRCDPISEHNRLYWYRQTLGQGPEFLTYFQNEAQLEKSRLLSDRFSAERPKGSFSTLEIQRTEQGDSAMYLCASSLARTTQETQYFGPGTRLLVL.

This clone was seen a handful of times. The chain links TRBV4-1 to TRBJ2-2; perhaps TRBD2 as D (5 bases). The germline V and J ends were trimmed by 1 base and 4 bases, with 10 bases remaining between them. The CDR3 consists of 15 residues. Germline-derived CDR1 and CDR2 are MGHRA and YSYEKL. CDR3 loop: CASSQVPGITGELFF. CDR3 in DNA: TGCGCCAGCAGCCAAGTCCCGGGGATCACCGGGGAGCTGTTTTTT.

J is TRBJ2-4 and V is TRBV5-6; tentative D call: TRBD2 (6 bases). The CDR3 is 15 amino acids. The V gene's germline CDR1 is SGHDT and CDR2 YYEEEE. V was trimmed by 0 bases and J by 0 bases, leaving 7 bases between them. The CDR3 reads CASSLAGGAKNIQYF. CDR3 nucleotide sequence: TGTGCCAGCAGCTTGGCCGGGGGAGCCAAAAACATTCAGTACTTC.

This chain connects TRBV5-1 to TRBJ1-2; TRBD1 aligns across 9 bases. V trimming: 0 bases; J trimming: 5 bases; junction bases outside the gene matches: 8. CDR1 and CDR2 from the germline V gene are SGHRS and YFSETQ. The CDR3 is 16 residues long. The CDR3 spells CASSLAGQDRGYGYTF. CDR3 sequence (DNA): TGCGCCAGCAGCTTGGCCGGACAAGACAGGGGGTATGGCTACACCTTC.

The rearrangement links TRBV10-3 to TRBJ1-6; D gene ambiguous. CDR3 length equals 16 residues. The V end was cut by 5 bases, the J end by 9 bases, with 20 bases between. Germline CDR1 and CDR2: ENHRY and SYGVKD. The CDR3 nucleotides are TGTGCCATCAGTTGGACGGAGGCAGGCGGCGGTTCACCCCTCCACTTT. Encoded protein: CAISWTEAGGGSPLHF.

The gene calls are TRBV7-2 and TRBJ2-7; possible D gene TRBD1, 6 bases. Germline V gene data show CDR1 as SGHTA and CDR2 as FQGNSA. V was cut by 3 bases and J by 3 bases, with 18 bases left in between. This CDR3 has 16 residues. The CDR3 protein is CASSFIGTPAVYEQYF. The CDR3 DNA is TGTGCCAGCAGCTTTATTGGGACACCGGCAGTCTACGAGCAGTACTTC.

This clone has a single count. Other DNA sequences of this sample code for an identical CDR3. This chain joins TRBV5-4 and TRBJ2-1, with TRBD2 identical over 9 bases. CDR3 length: 15 amino acids. The germline CDR1 and CDR2 sequences are SGHNT and YYREEE (reference sequence). With 4 bases clipped from V and 0 bases from J, the junction kept 2 bases outside the gene matches. The CDR3 protein is CASSLAGSSYNEQFF. The CDR3 DNA sequence: TGTGCCAGCAGCCTAGCGGGGAGCTCCTACAATGAGCAGTTCTTC.

The chain joins TRBV2 to TRBJ2-2; TRBD1 is a possible D gene (6 bases). This CDR3 has 15 residues. Germline CDR1 SNHLY, CDR2 FYNNEI. Trimming took 5 bases from V and 0 from J, leaving 10 bases between them. The CDR3 bases are TGTGCCAGCAGTTTACAGGGACCGAACACCGGGGAGCTGTTTTTT. Amino acids: CASSLQGPNTGELFF. The variable domain in full, with the rest retrieved from reference TRBV2 and TRBJ2-2, is EPEVTQTPSHQVTQMGQEVILRCVPISNHLYFYWYRQILGQKVEFLVSFYNNEISEKSEIFDDQFSVERPDGSNFTLKIRSTKLEDSAMYFCASSLQGPNTGELFFGEGSRLTVL.

This clone turned up a few times. Here the CDR3 reads CAWSPGVPYNEQFF. The CDR3 DNA reads as TGTGCCTGGAGTCCAGGGGTACCCTACAATGAGCAGTTCTTC. V usage is TRBV30 and J usage is TRBJ2-1, with D possibly being TRBD1 (6 bases). The CDR3 loop spans 14 amino acids. Deletions cut 2 bases from V and 2 bases from J, with 10 bases between. Per the germline V gene, CDR1 is GTSNPN and CDR2 is SVGIG (reference sequence).

The CDR3 nucleotides read TGTGCCAGCAGCGTAGAAGGGGGACAGGGTAACTCACCCCTCCACTTT. Encoded protein: CASSVEGGQGNSPLHF. The rearrangement links TRBV9 to TRBJ1-6, with 9 bases fitting TRBD1. CDR1 SGDLS and CDR2 YYNGEE come from the germline V gene. V was clipped by 0 bases and J by 10 bases; unmatched bases: 8. This CDR3 has 16 amino acids.

V and J are TRBV6-5 and TRBJ2-7, with a weak D call TRBD2 (6 bases). This CDR3 is built from 16 residues. The germline CDR1 and CDR2 sequences are MNHEY and SVGAGI. Trimming removed 2 bases at V and 0 bases at J, with 14 bases between. The CDR3, as DNA: TGTGCCAGCAGTTACGGAGGAGGGAGGCCCTCCTACGAGCAGTACTTC. It yields the protein CASSYGGGRPSYEQYF.

The chain is built from TRBV9 and TRBJ1-1; D is unresolved. The CDR3 consists of 16 residues. Germline CDR1 and CDR2: SGDLS and YYNGEE. V shed 0 bases and J shed 1 base, with 13 bases lying between them. CDR3 bases: TGTGCCAGCAGCGTAGGGGGAGGAGACTGGAACACTGAAGCTTTCTTT. This translates into CASSVGGGDWNTEAFF.

The gene calls are TRBV2 and TRBJ1-5; D call uncertain. The CDR3 length is 15 residues. Between the trimmed V and J ends, which lost 4 bases and 0 bases, there was a span of 10 bases. The germline CDR1 and CDR2 sequences are SNHLY and FYNNEI. The DNA of the CDR3 is TGTGCCAGCAGTGGAGGGTTTTCTAGCAATCAGCCCCAGCATTTT. It yields the protein CASSGGFSSNQPQHF.

This rearrangement joins TRBV10-3 to TRBJ2-7; maybe TRBD2 (5 bases). CDR1 and CDR2 (germline): ENHRY, SYGVKD. Trimming removed 6 bases from V and 9 bases from J, with 24 bases in between. CDR3 size: 15 residues. CDR3 loop: CAISPGVGEQKGQYF. The CDR3 DNA sequence: TGTGCCATCAGCCCCGGGGTAGGCGAGCAAAAGGGGCAGTACTTC.

The chain has TRBV30 and TRBJ1-6, with D unclear. Per germline, CDR1 GTSNPN and CDR2 SVGIG (reference sequence). This CDR3 has 15 residues. Trimming removed 4 bases from V and 0 bases from J, with 10 bases in between. The CDR3 is CAWTGPSSYNSPLHF. DNA for the CDR3: TGTGCCTGGACAGGCCCGAGCTCCTATAATTCACCCCTCCACTTT.

V and J are TRBV30 and TRBJ1-1; 7 bases are a match to TRBD1. Germline V gene sequence: CDR1 GTSNPN, CDR2 SVGIG (reference sequence). This CDR3 is built from 12 residues. With 7 bases clipped from V and 1 base from J, the junction kept 3 bases outside the gene matches. As DNA, the CDR3 is TGTGCCTCGGGACAGCCGAACACTGAAGCTTTCTTT. This gives the protein CASGQPNTEAFF.